Listed below are T cell receptor beta chains from one sample, sequenced in a study of patients and donors after allogeneic stem cell transplantation. TCRdb redid the calling of the RT-PCR reads with MiXCR, one entry per CDR3 protein. The sample lists about a million distinct CDR3 sequences, 18% occurring once. The sample comprised blood, either unsorted or a sorted T cell fraction (not recorded which). The receptors derive from a human donor who was either an allogeneic HSCT recipient or a stem cell or donor lymphocyte infusion donor (not recorded which). It is not recorded whose cells these are; they may come from a transplant donor. The CDR3 runs from the conserved cysteine through the conserved F or W. The order of the fields is J gene, V gene, CDR3 length, CDR3 protein.

TRBJ1-2	TRBV18	15	CASSPRTGNSDGYTF
TRBJ1-2	TRBV20-1	16	CSAPLRPGQPSYGYTF
TRBJ1-2	TRBV4-3	16	CASSLTGKPLNYGYTF
TRBJ1-1	TRBV21-1	16	CASRTLTGGLYTEAFF
TRBJ2-7	TRBV4-2	15	CASSQDWGASYEQYF
TRBJ2-7	TRBV7-9	12	CASQKGAYEQYF
TRBJ1-1	TRBV30	11	CAWNRNTEAFF
TRBJ1-6	TRBV12-3/TRBV12-4	14	CASSPRGRISPLHF
TRBJ2-1	TRBV12-3/TRBV12-4	11	CASSLGRREFF
TRBJ2-7	TRBV2	13	CASGGQGIYEQYF
TRBJ2-5	TRBV7-9	13	CASSLLASETQYF
TRBJ2-7	TRBV4-1	14	CASSYPGQAYEQYF
TRBJ2-7	TRBV7-9	15	CASSPLAGGPQEQYF
TRBJ2-2	TRBV6-2/TRBV6-3	11	CASREGGELFF
TRBJ2-2	TRBV9	17	CASSGAPGTMNTGELFF
TRBJ2-7	TRBV7-9	13	CASSMPGDYEQYF
TRBJ2-7	TRBV20-1	14	CSAGLGAGDYEQYF
TRBJ1-2	TRBV6-1	15	CASRGLGQGNYGYTF
TRBJ2-1	TRBV5-1	14	CASSPGLHYNEQFF
TRBJ2-6	TRBV5-1	15	CASSPQGSGANVLTF
TRBJ2-2	TRBV7-3	15	CASRRSAGRTGELFF
TRBJ1-5	TRBV10-3	15	CAISEGDSYNQPQHF
TRBJ1-2	TRBV9	16	CASSDLNLGPPYGYTF
TRBJ2-1	TRBV9	13	CASSVGDYNEQFF
TRBJ2-2	TRBV12-3/TRBV12-4	13	CAAQDANTGELFF
TRBJ2-7	TRBV5-1	15	CASSSTSGRSGEQYF
TRBJ1-2	TRBV9	16	CASRAASGTANYGYTF
TRBJ2-1	TRBV6-1	14	CASRGTSVINEQFF
TRBJ2-1	TRBV7-9	14	CASSFLTSFNEQFF
TRBJ2-1	TRBV7-2	15	CASSLSGFLFNEQFF
TRBJ2-2	TRBV29-1	12	CSVQGGGELFFF
TRBJ2-3	TRBV5-6	17	CASSHTGLADSTDTQYF
TRBJ1-6	TRBV9	15	CASSVESGGNSPLHF
TRBJ2-7	TRBV5-1	17	CASSLEKTGAFTYEQYF
TRBJ2-5	TRBV2	14	CASSEGQTGLAQYF
TRBJ2-4	TRBV19	15	CASSVPGQGKNIQYF
TRBJ1-2	TRBV5-1	14	CASSWTGSNYGYTF
TRBJ2-7	TRBV4-3	18	CASSQGPQGRFLRDEQYF
TRBJ2-4	TRBV5-4	16	CASSLEAGFNKNIQYF
TRBJ2-6	TRBV21-1	18	CASSKANSNLSGANVLTF
TRBJ2-4	TRBV12-3/TRBV12-4	16	CASSLRLAGGLDIQYF
TRBJ2-1	TRBV2	10	CASSEKYRLF
TRBJ1-4	TRBV29-1	14	CSVRPGQPNEKLFF
TRBJ2-6	TRBV24-1	16	CATGRQGSSGANVLTF